This T cell receptor beta chain emerged from a study of control samples from healthy donors and cancer patients. There are a few counts of this clone. Libraries were prepared by immunoSEQ multiplex PCR; TCRdb keeps only in-frame clonotypes and omits some of them. The data hold more than 95,000 clones, with roughly 89% observed a single time. This TCR was sampled from a man between 60 and 75 years old with lung cancer. The sequencing sample was made of PBMCs.

The chain's CDR3 is CASSEYRGTEAFF. CDR3 DNA sequence: TGCGCCAGCAGTGAGTATAGGGGCACTGAAGCTTTCTTT. The V gene is TRBV10-1, the J gene TRBJ1-1; D is possibly TRBD1 (5 bases). V gave up 1 base and J gave up 4 bases, with 7 bases separating them. Germline V gene sequence: CDR1 WNHNN, CDR2 SYGVQD (reference sequence). The CDR3 runs 13 residues.